This T cell receptor (beta chain) emerged from a study of blood T cell repertoires in COVID-19. At the level of the study: Sites across the United States, Italy and Spain contributed samples from acute and convalescent COVID-19. PBMCs, B-cell-depleted T cells, or T cells were the source of the cDNA or gDNA that made up the material.

In the source study's methods: From reference gene primer amplification, estimates of nucleated cell counts were derived. The protocol was immunoSEQ multiplex PCR, while the TCRdb copy is restricted to in-frame clones and leaves out a portion. The V and J calls and clone size were taken over from that table, and D and trimming were inferred from the DNA. The sample yields roughly 68,000 clones, roughly 85% seen once. Trimming pared 0 bases from V and 1 base from J, leaving 27 bases between. Germline CDR1 is SGHVS and CDR2 is FQNEAQ. The CDR3 spans 21 residues. Input material: peripheral blood. The V and J genes are TRBV7-8 and TRBJ1-2; tentative D call: TRBD1 (5 bases). The receptor was derived from a man aged 45-65 years with acute or convalescent COVID-19. The CDR3 is CASSLADVWVDPGIGNYGYTF. CDR3 DNA: TGTGCCAGCAGCTTAGCAGATGTGTGGGTAGACCCAGGGATAGGTAACTATGGCTACACCTTC. Filled out from reference TRBV7-8 and TRBJ1-2, the complete variable domain reads GAGVSQSPRYKVAKRGQDVALRCDPISGHVSLFWYQQALGQGPEFLTYFQNEAQLDKSGLPSDRFFAERPEGSVSTLKIQRTQQEDSAVYLCASSLADVWVDPGIGNYGYTFGSGTRLTVV.